What follows describes a single TCR beta chain. Its target is not known. This record belongs to a study of lymphopenia after photon versus proton radiotherapy. Study observations and caveats: Photon-treated patients lost naive T cells and TCR diversity; proton-treated stayed stable. After lymphocyte nadir, photon-treated repertoires showed oligoclonal expansion, especially CD8+ Temra.

This CDR3 comprises 16 residues. Germline V gene data show CDR1 as GTSNPN and CDR2 as SVGIG (reference sequence). V lost 4 bases, J lost 0 bases, and 18 bases lay in between. Produced via immunoSEQ multiplex PCR; TCRdb's table is partial and in-frame only. The table includes around 55,000 clones, roughly 83% detected once. Sequencing was performed on peripheral blood, taken from a patient treated with proton-based radiotherapy. This TCR derives from a man aged 60 to 75 with pancreatic cancer. The chain recombines TRBV30 with TRBJ1-2; D is possibly TRBD1 (5 bases). CDR3 in DNA: TGTGCCTGGATATTCGGGGGGTCTAACGCTAACTATGGCTACACCTTC. Its protein is CAWIFGGSNANYGYTF.